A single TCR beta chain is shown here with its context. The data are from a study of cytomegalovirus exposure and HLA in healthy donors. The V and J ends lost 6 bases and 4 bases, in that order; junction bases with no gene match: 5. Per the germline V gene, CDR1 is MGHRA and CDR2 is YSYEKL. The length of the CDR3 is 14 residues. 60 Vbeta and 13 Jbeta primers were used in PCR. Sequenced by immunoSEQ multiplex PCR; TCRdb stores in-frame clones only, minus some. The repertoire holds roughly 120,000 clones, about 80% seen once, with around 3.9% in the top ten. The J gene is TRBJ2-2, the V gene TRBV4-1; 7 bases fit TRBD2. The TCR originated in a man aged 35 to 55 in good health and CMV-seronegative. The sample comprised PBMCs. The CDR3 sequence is CASSRGERTGELFF. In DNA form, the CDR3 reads TGCGCCAGCAGTCGGGGGGAACGCACCGGGGAGCTGTTTTTT.